The sequence of this TCR beta chain was determined in a study of beta chain features in type 1 diabetes listed by TCRdb under 2018. Notes on the research overall: Patients and healthy donors did not differ in mean age, gender distribution, total cell number or subset yield. Across all samples, some 99 million sorted cells were examined, and cell number per subset correlated strongly with RNA yield. The study compared TCRB repertoires of sorted circulating CD4+ T cell subsets between recently diagnosed type 1 diabetes patients and matched healthy donors. Regulatory and stem cell-like memory subsets were isolated from only 8 patients and about eight healthy donors, whereas naive and central memory subsets came from all 30 or so donors.

All of the isolated RNA was reverse transcribed with the High Capacity cDNA Reverse Transcription Kit, so expressed TCRB transcripts were sequenced. Deep immunoSEQ sequencing was performed on naive, central memory and regulatory T cell samples, with an average of roughly 3.6 million total reads per sample. Sorted cells were lysed in RLT buffer and RNA was extracted with DNase-treated RNeasy Micro or Mini kits, depending on cell number. To prevent cross-contamination, every cell subset was processed on its own, while patient and healthy donor samples were processed together. The immunoSEQ multiplex PCR was used to amplify TCRB sequences from cDNA, yielding 87-bp fragments that span the CDR3 region. Sequencing of the amplicons was performed on the Illumina HiSeq platform. The authors' pipeline ran thus. PCR bias was computationally corrected using synthetic template baselines, reads within Hamming distance 2 were collapsed, and singletons that could not be merged were discarded. Reads were aligned to IMGT to assign V, D and J genes, CDR3 length, and insertions or deletions at six rearrangement sites. Within each subset, clonotype counts were normalized to the number of sorted cells before true diversity and Gini coefficients were calculated with the tcR R package. The overlap coefficient, calculated on TCRB nucleotide sequences, was used to measure repertoire sharing. As a proxy for the pre-selection repertoire, out-of-frame TCRB sequences from naive cells were analyzed. TCRdb obtained this table from immuneACCESS and retained in-frame rearrangements with V and J assigned. These tables miss some clones; where compared with another copy, unresolved V genes account for less than half of the shortfall, and the remainder is unexplained. The DNA gave D and trimming, while V, J and clone size come from that table. This sample has 600,000 to 700,000 clones in its table, and approximately 13% of those were observed once. The ten largest make up roughly 0.12% of the sample.

The CDR3, cysteine through phenylalanine, is 13 amino acids long. The CDR3 DNA has 39 bases and is translated from base 1. Reading the germline V gene gives CDR1 KGHSH and CDR2 LQKENI. V is clipped by 3 bases and J by 5 bases, and the sequence between their germline boundaries is 7 bases long. Each donor gave one peripheral blood draw, around 100 mL on average, collected into heparinised tubes. Naive, central memory, regulatory and stem cell-like memory CD4+ T cells were sorted on a BD FACSAria II using a panel including CD45RO, CCR7, CD25, CD127, CD95 and CD27. A purity above 95% was achieved for all sorted populations. PBMCs were separated immediately by Lymphoprep density gradient centrifugation and were stained directly, without being cultured. So that batch effects would be minimized, each experiment stained and sorted samples in pairs, pairing one healthy donor with one patient. Results and caveats for the whole study, not just this receptor: Because small numbers of individuals were included in the HLA sub-analyses, any influence of HLA type on TCRB rearrangement was left unresolved. PCR might favor shorter templates, but patient and control samples were amplified and corrected together, so any skew would affect both groups equally. At VDJ recombination sites, type 1 diabetes patients had fewer insertions and more deleted nucleotides, which implies abnormalities in thymic rearrangement. Because cDNA was sequenced instead of genomic DNA, activated cells with high expression could be over-represented, although the groups did not differ in activation or CD3 levels. A moderate but significant shortening of TCRB CDR3 length was observed in type 1 diabetes patients in all four CD4+ subsets. The naive, central memory and regulatory TCRB repertoires appeared to resemble one another more closely among patients than among healthy donors.

As regards this clone: This receptor's antigen is unknown. No much larger clone is present one base from it, and per-base qualities are unavailable. Other DNA sequences in this specimen translate into the identical CDR3.

The rearrangement combines TRBV18 with TRBJ1-4; no D gene can be assigned with confidence. This receptor was taken from a man younger than 45 with type 1 diabetes. What was sequenced was naive CD4+ T cells from blood. Reading the label with the study, this specimen's cell subset or site is: true naive CD4+ T cells. In nucleotides, the sequence is TGTGCCAGCTCACCCGGAGGGAATGAAAAACTGTTTTTT. This sequence encodes CASSPGGNEKLFF.